This entry describes one T cell receptor (beta chain). Its antigen is currently unknown. The sample is drawn from a study of T cell repertoires in ileal Crohn's disease. Study-wide findings and caveats: High-frequency clones were more common in sorted CD8 than CD4 cells. All patients with clonality above 26.8% had endoscopic recurrence. Active smokers at surgery had more clonal expansions than non-smokers.

This CDR3 has 16 amino acids. Germline CDR1 and CDR2: SGHAT and FQNNGV. V was pared by 4 bases and J by 1 base, with 14 bases between. Each sample's TCRB immunosequencing used five hundred nanograms of biopsy DNA. The table came from immunoSEQ multiplex PCR; TCRdb's copy has only in-frame clones and leaves some out. Found here are thousands of clones, about 85% of them singletons; the top ten hold over 9.5%. Sequencing input: ileal tissue. This clonotype was sampled from an adult with Crohn's disease. The rearrangement uses TRBV11-2 and TRBJ2-4; no firm D call. CDR3 sequence: CASSSRILPAKNIQYF. The CDR3 bases are TGTGCCAGCAGCTCCAGAATTCTCCCGGCCAAAAACATTCAGTACTTC.